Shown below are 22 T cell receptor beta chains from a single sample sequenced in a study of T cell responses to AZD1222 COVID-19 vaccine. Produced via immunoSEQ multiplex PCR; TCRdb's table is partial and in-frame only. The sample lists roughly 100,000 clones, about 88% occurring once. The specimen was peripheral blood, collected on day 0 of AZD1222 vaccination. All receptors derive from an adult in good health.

CDR3 region: CASSLASGRSPWDEQYF. Written as DNA, the CDR3 is TGTGCCAGCAGCTTAGCATCGGGACGGAGCCCTTGGGACGAGCAGTACTTC. This chain links TRBV7-9 with TRBJ2-7; D might be TRBD1 or TRBD2, each matching 5 bases. V was shortened by 0 bases and J by 5 bases, with 20 bases between the two germline ends. This CDR3 comprises 17 residues. CDR1 and CDR2 (germline): SEHNR, FQNEAQ (reference sequence).

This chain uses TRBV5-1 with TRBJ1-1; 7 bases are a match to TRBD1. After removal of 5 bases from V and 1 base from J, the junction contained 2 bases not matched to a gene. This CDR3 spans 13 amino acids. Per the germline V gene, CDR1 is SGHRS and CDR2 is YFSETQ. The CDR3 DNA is TGCGCCAGCAGGGGGACAGAGAACACTGAAGCTTTCTTT. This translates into CASRGTENTEAFF.

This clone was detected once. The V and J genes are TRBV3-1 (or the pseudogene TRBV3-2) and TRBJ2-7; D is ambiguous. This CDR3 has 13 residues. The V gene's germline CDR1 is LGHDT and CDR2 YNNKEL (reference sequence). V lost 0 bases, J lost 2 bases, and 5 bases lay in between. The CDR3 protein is CASSQDRAYEQYF. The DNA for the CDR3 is TGTGCCAGCAGCCAAGATCGCGCCTACGAGCAGTACTTC.

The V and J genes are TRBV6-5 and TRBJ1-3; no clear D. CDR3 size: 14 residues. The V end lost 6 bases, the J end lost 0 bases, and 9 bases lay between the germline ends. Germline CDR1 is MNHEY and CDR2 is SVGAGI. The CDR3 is CASRPRTSGNTIYF. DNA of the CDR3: TGTGCCAGCAGACCCAGGACCTCTGGAAACACCATATATTTT.

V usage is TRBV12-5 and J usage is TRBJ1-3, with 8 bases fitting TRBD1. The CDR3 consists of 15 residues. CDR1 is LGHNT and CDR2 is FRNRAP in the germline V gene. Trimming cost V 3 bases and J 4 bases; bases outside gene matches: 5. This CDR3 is CASGFRRQGGNTIYF. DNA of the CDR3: TGTGCTAGTGGTTTCCGCCGACAGGGGGGAAACACCATATATTTT.

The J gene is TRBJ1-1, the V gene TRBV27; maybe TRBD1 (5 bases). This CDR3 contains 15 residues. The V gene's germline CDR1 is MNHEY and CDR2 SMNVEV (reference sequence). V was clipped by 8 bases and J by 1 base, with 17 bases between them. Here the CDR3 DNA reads TGTGCCAGCGAGCGGGGGGGAAAGGGGAACACTGAAGCTTTCTTT. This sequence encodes CASERGGKGNTEAFF.

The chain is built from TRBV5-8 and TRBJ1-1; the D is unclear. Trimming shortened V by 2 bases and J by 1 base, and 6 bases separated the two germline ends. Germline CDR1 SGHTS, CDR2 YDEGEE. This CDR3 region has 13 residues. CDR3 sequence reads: CASSLIQNTEAFF. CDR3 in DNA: TGTGCCAGCAGCTTAATCCAGAACACTGAAGCTTTCTTT.

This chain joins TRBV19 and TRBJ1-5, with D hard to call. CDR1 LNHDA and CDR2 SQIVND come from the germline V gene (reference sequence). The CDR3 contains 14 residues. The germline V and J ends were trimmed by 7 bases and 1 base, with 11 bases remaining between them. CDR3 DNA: TGTGCCAGTACCCCCGGAAGGAGCAATCAGCCCCAGCATTTT. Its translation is CASTPGRSNQPQHF.

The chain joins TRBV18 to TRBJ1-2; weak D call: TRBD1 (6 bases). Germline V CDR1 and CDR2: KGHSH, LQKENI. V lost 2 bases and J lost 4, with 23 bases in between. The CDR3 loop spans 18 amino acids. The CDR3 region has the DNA TGTGCCAGCTCACCAAACTCGGCGCGACAGGCCTACTTCTATGGCTACACCTTC. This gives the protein CASSPNSARQAYFYGYTF. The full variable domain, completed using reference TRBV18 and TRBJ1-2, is NAGVMQNPRHLVRRRGQEARLRCSPMKGHSHVYWYRQLPEEGLKFMVYLQKENIIDESGMPKERFSAEFPKEGPSILRIQQVVRGDSAAYFCASSPNSARQAYFYGYTFGSGTRLTVV.

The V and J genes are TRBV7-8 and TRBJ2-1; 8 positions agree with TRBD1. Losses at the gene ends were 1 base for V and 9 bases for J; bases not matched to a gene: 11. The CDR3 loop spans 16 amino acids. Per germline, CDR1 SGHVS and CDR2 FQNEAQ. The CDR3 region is CASSLVSGGRGSEQFF. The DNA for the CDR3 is TGTGCCAGCAGCTTAGTCTCAGGGGGCCGGGGTAGTGAGCAGTTCTTC.

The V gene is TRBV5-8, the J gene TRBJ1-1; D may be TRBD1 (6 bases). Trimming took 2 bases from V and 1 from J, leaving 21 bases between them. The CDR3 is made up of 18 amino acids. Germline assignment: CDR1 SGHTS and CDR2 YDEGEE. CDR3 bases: TGTGCCAGCAGCTTTCAATTTGGGGGGGGCCCCTGGAACACTGAAGCTTTCTTT. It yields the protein CASSFQFGGGPWNTEAFF.

The CDR3 bases are TGTGCCTGGACGTGGGATGAAAAACTGTTTTTT. This encodes CAWTWDEKLFF. V usage is TRBV30 and J usage is TRBJ1-4; D uncertain. Trimming stripped 4 bases from V and 6 bases from J, with 6 bases between. The CDR3 has 11 amino acids. CDR1 GTSNPN and CDR2 SVGIG come from the germline V gene (reference sequence).

In DNA form, the CDR3 reads TGTGCCAGCAGCTTAGGTGGCGGGGGCACAGATACGCAGTATTTT. Its translation: CASSLGGGGTDTQYF. The chain joins TRBV11-3 to TRBJ2-3, with D perhaps matching TRBD2 (6 bases). The CDR3 loop spans 15 amino acids. Between the trimmed V and J ends, which lost 1 base and 1 base, there was a span of 9 bases. From germline, CDR1 is SGHNT and CDR2 YENEEA.

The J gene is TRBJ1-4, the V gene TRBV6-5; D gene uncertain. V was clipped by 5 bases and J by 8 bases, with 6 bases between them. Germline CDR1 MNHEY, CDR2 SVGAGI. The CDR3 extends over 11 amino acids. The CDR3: CASSTGEKLFF. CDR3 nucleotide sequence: TGTGCCAGCAGTACTGGAGAAAAACTGTTTTTT.

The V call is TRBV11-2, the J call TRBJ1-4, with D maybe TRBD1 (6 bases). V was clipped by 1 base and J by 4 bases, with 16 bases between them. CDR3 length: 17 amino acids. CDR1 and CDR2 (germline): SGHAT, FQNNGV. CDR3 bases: TGTGCCAGCAGCTTAGTTATCAGGGGCATGGGTAATGAAAAACTGTTTTTT. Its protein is CASSLVIRGMGNEKLFF. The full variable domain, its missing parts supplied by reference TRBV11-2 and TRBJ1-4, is EAGVAQSPRYKIIEKRQSVAFWCNPISGHATLYWYQQILGQGPKLLIQFQNNGVVDDSQLPKDRFSAERLKGVDSTLKIQPAKLEDSAVYLCASSLVIRGMGNEKLFFGSGTQLSVL.

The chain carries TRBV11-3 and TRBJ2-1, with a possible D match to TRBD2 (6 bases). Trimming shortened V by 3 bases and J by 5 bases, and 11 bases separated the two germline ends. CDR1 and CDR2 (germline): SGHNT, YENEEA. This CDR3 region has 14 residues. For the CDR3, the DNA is TGTGCCAGCAGCTTGGAGGGGTATAACAATGAGCAGTTCTTC. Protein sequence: CASSLEGYNNEQFF.

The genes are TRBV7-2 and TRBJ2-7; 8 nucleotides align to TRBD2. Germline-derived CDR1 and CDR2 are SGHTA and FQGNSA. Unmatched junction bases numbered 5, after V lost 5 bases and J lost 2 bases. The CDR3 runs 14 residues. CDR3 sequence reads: CASSPARGAYEQYF. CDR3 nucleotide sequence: TGTGCCAGCAGCCCTGCGCGGGGGGCCTACGAGCAGTACTTC.

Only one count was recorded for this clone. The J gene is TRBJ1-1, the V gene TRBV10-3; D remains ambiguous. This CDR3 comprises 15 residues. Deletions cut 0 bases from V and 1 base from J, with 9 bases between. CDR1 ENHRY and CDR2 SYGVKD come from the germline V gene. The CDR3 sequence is CAISESLNPNTEAFF. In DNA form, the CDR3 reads TGTGCCATCAGTGAGTCGCTGAATCCGAACACTGAAGCTTTCTTT.

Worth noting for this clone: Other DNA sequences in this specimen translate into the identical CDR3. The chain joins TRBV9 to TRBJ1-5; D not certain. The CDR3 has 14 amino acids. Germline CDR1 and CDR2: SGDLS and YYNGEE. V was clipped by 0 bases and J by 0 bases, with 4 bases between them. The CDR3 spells CASSVEPSNQPQHF. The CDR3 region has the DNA TGTGCCAGCAGCGTAGAGCCTAGCAATCAGCCCCAGCATTTT.

The CDR3 DNA reads TGTGCCAGCAGACGGACTTATAGATACGAGCAGTACTTC. Its translation is CASRRTYRYEQYF. The chain combines TRBV2 with TRBJ2-7, with TRBD2 as a possible D gene (5 bases). Per the germline V gene, CDR1 is SNHLY and CDR2 is FYNNEI. The CDR3 runs 13 residues. Deletions cut 6 bases from V and 4 bases from J, with 13 bases between.

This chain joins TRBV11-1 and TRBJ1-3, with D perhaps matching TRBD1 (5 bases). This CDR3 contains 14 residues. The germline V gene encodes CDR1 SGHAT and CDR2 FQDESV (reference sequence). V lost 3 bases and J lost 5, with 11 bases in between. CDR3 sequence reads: CASSFRTQRNTIYF. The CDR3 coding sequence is TGTGCCAGCAGCTTCAGGACACAGCGAAACACCATATATTTT.

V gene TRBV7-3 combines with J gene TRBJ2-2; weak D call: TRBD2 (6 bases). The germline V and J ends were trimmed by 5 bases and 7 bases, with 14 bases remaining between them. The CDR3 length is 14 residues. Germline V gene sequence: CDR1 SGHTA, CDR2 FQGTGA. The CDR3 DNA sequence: TGTGCCAGCAGCGGGACTCCCTCGGGCGGGGAGCTGTTTTTT. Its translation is CASSGTPSGGELFF.